This T cell receptor (beta chain) appears in the sequencing data of a study of beta chain features in type 1 diabetes. cDNA synthesis used the whole RNA isolate, giving expressed TCRB sequences. This table comes from immunoSEQ multiplex PCR, and its TCRdb copy is limited to in-frame clones, with some not included. This table holds about 410,000 clones, approximately 14% found once. This clone came up many times. Germline CDR1 and CDR2: GTSNPN and SVGIG (reference sequence). This CDR3 region has 16 residues. V lost 8 bases and J lost 2; bases outside the gene matches: 7. Sequencing was performed on naive CD4+ T cells from blood. This rearrangement joins TRBV30 to TRBJ2-6; TRBD1 matches at 12 bases. This TCR came from a man under 40 in good health. The CDR3, as DNA: TGTGCCCATCCGGGACAGGGGGCCCCTGGGGCCAACGTCCTGACTTTC. This translates into CAHPGQGAPGANVLTF.